This T cell receptor (beta chain) was identified in a study of cytomegalovirus exposure and HLA in healthy donors. Study-level findings and limits: Previously analyzed data showed that most TCR beta V segments were productive at a frequency of about 87% or about 30%. Most subjects' HLA-A and HLA-B alleles were reportedly predicted from TCR beta sequences. Among TCR sequences, most were rare, though some public TCRs appeared in many donors.

Use of 60 Vbeta and 13 Jbeta primers characterized the PCR. Study processing details: Roughly 11 million shared chains were among the roughly 80 million unique TCR beta chains that a later analysis counted. Profiled with immunoSEQ multiplex PCR; TCRdb holds only in-frame clones, not every one. Clonal size and the V and J genes are those of that table, whereas D and trimming came from the DNA. The table has fewer than 110,000 clones, more than 70% seen once; the top ten hold about 3.7%. Worth noting for this clone: Its specificity is unknown.

The V and J ends lost 4 bases and 0 bases, in that order; junction bases with no gene match: 3. Germline CDR1 reads LGHNA; CDR2 reads YSLEER. The CDR3 totals 15 residues. Sequences were obtained from PBMCs. The receptor comes from a man aged 25 to 40 in good health and CMV-seronegative. The rearrangement joins TRBV4-3 to TRBJ2-7; the match to TRBD2 covers 10 bases. As DNA, the CDR3 is TGCGCCAGCAGCCGCTTAGCGGGGGGCTCCTACGAGCAGTACTTC. Translating gives CASSRLAGGSYEQYF.